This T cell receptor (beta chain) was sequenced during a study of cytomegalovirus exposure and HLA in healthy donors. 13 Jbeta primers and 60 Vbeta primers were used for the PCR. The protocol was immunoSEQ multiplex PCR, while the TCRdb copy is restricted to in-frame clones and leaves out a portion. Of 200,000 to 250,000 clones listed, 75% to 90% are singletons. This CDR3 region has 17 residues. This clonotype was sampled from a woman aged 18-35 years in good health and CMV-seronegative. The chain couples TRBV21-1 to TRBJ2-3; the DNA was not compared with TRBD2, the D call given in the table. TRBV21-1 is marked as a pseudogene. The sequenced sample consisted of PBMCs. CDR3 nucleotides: TGTGCCAGCAGCAAATCGGGTGCGGGAGGGCCGACAGATACGCAGTATTTT. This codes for CASSKSGAGGPTDTQYF.